The next 32 T cell receptor beta chains were all read from a single sample in a study of blood T cells in healthy people across ages. A second PCR of about 7 to 12 cycles used a sample-barcoded 5' primer and a J-beta primer mix. TCRdb ran MiXCR on the 5' RACE reads and lists one entry per CDR3 protein. The sample comprises around 900,000 distinct CDR3 sequences, around 30% of which are singletons, and roughly 17% rests with the top ten. Sequencing was carried out using blood. The receptor set was obtained from a woman aged 80 or over in good health.

The chain has TRBV6-5 and TRBJ1-4; D remains ambiguous. V was pared by 5 bases and J by 7 bases, with 17 bases between. The CDR3 is 15 residues long. Looked up from germline, CDR1 is MNHEY and CDR2 is SVGAGI. In nucleotides, the CDR3 is TGTGCCAGCAGTCCCTGGTCCAATCGGATTGAAAAACTGTTTTTT. Protein: CASSPWSNRIEKLFF.

This clonotype was seen ten or more times. This chain connects TRBV20-1 to TRBJ2-1; no clear D gene. Germline V gene data show CDR1 as DFQATT and CDR2 as SNEGSKA (reference sequence). CDR3 size: 14 residues. Trimming cost V 3 bases and J 0 bases, with 9 bases left between them. In DNA, the CDR3 is TGCAGTGCTAGTGGGTGGAGCTCCTACAATGAGCAGTTCTTC. As protein: CSASGWSSYNEQFF.

This clonotype was detected ten times or more. The chain has TRBV11-2 and TRBJ2-3; 12 bases are shared with TRBD1. The CDR3 spans 19 residues. J was trimmed by 4 bases and V by 2 bases; bases with no gene match: 13. Germline V gene data show CDR1 as SGHAT and CDR2 as FQNNGV. The CDR3 DNA reads TGTGCCAGCAGCTTATCTGGGACAGGGGGCCATGGAGTTCCAGATACGCAGTATTTT. Amino acids: CASSLSGTGGHGVPDTQYF.

Notes on this clonotype: This clone may be a read error of a much larger clone one base away. The chain has TRBV9 and TRBJ2-7, with TRBD2 matching 8 bases. This CDR3 is built from 15 residues. Germline loops: CDR1 SGDLS, CDR2 YYNGEE. Trimming took 0 bases from V and 7 from J; bases not matched to a gene: 9. The CDR3 loop reads CASSVGSGGYNEQYF. The CDR3 region has the DNA TGTGCCAGCAGCGTAGGAAGCGGGGGTTACAATGAGCAGTACTTC.

Only a few counts were recorded for this clonotype. V is TRBV11-2 and J is TRBJ2-5; 8 bases agree with TRBD1. V lost 0 bases to trimming and J lost 1 base; unmatched junction nucleotides: 4. The germline gives CDR1 SGHAT, CDR2 FQNNGV. The CDR3 is 16 residues long. CDR3 nucleotides: TGTGCCAGCAGCTTAGATAAGGACAGGGCCCAAGAGACCCAGTACTTC. Residues: CASSLDKDRAQETQYF.

The chain combines TRBV7-9 with TRBJ2-1, with D perhaps TRBD1 or TRBD2 (5 bases each). This CDR3 has 16 residues. V lost 4 bases and J lost 8, with 21 bases in between. Germline V gene sequence: CDR1 SEHNR, CDR2 FQNEAQ (reference sequence). The CDR3, as DNA: TGTGCCAGCAGCTATCGACCCGGGACGGCAGGCGATGAGCAGTTCTTC. Amino acids: CASSYRPGTAGDEQFF.

There are many counts of this clonotype. The V gene is TRBV4-2, the J gene TRBJ2-3; 12 nucleotides line up with TRBD2. Per the germline V gene, CDR1 is LGHNA and CDR2 is YNFKEQ. This CDR3 contains 18 residues. J was trimmed by 2 bases and V by 0 bases; bases with no gene match: 6. CDR3 sequence (DNA): TGTGCCAGCAGCCAAGAGTTCCTAGCGGGGGGGATCACAGATACGCAGTATTTT. It translates to CASSQEFLAGGITDTQYF.

This clonotype was counted many times. The chain is built from TRBV7-9 and TRBJ2-5, with 10 bases identical to TRBD2. Germline V gene data show CDR1 as SEHNR and CDR2 as FQNEAQ (reference sequence). The CDR3 is made up of 14 amino acids. The ends lost 3 bases at V and 9 bases at J; junction bases unmatched: 7. The CDR3 protein is CASSLGSGGSSQYF. CDR3 nucleotide sequence: TGTGCCAGCAGCTTGGGTAGCGGGGGGTCGTCCCAGTACTTC.

This clonotype was counted many times. This sequence joins TRBV12-3 or TRBV12-4 and TRBJ2-7; D may correspond to TRBD1 or TRBD2 (5 bases each). The CDR3 length is 12 residues. V dropped 3 bases and J dropped 7 bases, with 10 bases sitting between them. CDR3 amino acids: CASSFRGAEQYF. CDR3 bases: TGTGCCAGCAGTTTTAGAGGGGCAGAGCAGTACTTC.

V is TRBV15 and J is TRBJ2-2, with unresolved D. V lost 4 bases, J lost 6 bases, and 6 bases lay in between. The germline CDR1 and CDR2 sequences are LNHNV and YYDKDF (reference sequence). This CDR3 has 12 residues. This CDR3 reads CATSIPPGELFF. The DNA for the CDR3 is TGTGCCACCAGCATCCCTCCCGGGGAGCTGTTTTTT.

In this sample, this clonotype turned up many times. J is TRBJ2-3 and V is TRBV20-1; D is ambiguous. This CDR3 spans 14 amino acids. The germline CDR1 and CDR2 sequences are DFQATT and SNEGSKA (reference sequence). V shed 0 bases and J shed 3 bases, with 10 bases lying between them. CDR3 sequence: CSARDQIATDTQYF. The CDR3 coding sequence is TGCAGTGCTAGAGATCAGATAGCAACAGATACGCAGTATTTT.

This clonotype was found many times. CDR3 residues: CATSRTTSGGGRVVEQFF. DNA for the CDR3: TGTGCCACCAGCAGAACTACCTCCGGAGGGGGCCGGGTGGTTGAGCAGTTCTTC. V is TRBV15 and J is TRBJ2-1; a weak D match, TRBD1 (7 bases). The CDR3 sequence is 18 residues long. CDR1 is LNHNV and CDR2 is YYDKDF in the germline V gene (reference sequence). V was clipped by 2 bases and J by 9 bases, with 26 bases between them.

This clonotype was observed many times. V gene TRBV27 combines with J gene TRBJ2-5; 11 bases are a match to TRBD2. This CDR3 region has 15 residues. Germline-derived CDR1 and CDR2 are MNHEY and SMNVEV (reference sequence). V shed 2 bases, J shed 10 bases, and the junction held 9 bases outside the gene matches. In DNA form, the CDR3 reads TGTGCCAGCAGTTTAAGTAGCGGGGGGGCCCTTAACCAGTACTTC. Its protein is CASSLSSGGALNQYF.

This clonotype occurred many times. The V call is TRBV12-3 or TRBV12-4, the J call TRBJ2-7; 7 bases fit TRBD2. This CDR3 region has 13 residues. The V gene end was trimmed by 3 bases and the J gene end by 4 bases; junction bases not matched to a gene: 3. CDR3 in amino acids: CASSFAGDYEQYF. The CDR3 DNA is TGTGCCAGCAGTTTTGCGGGAGATTACGAGCAGTACTTC.

This clonotype was recorded a few times. Because the CDR3's place on the DNA is in doubt, the DNA is left out and the CDR3 is given as listed by TCRdb. The V and J genes are TRBV14 and TRBJ2-1; the table gives TRBD1 as D, unverified against the DNA. CDR1 and CDR2 (germline): SGHDN, FVKESK. The CDR3 length equals 18 residues, ends included. The CDR3 sequence: CASSQDFFGQGINNEQFF.

The rearrangement uses TRBV6-2 or TRBV6-3 and TRBJ2-2; D may correspond to TRBD1 or TRBD2 (6 bases each). The CDR3 totals 15 residues. V lost 2 bases and J 6 bases, leaving 13 bases between the germline ends. The germline V gene has CDR1 MNHEY and CDR2 SVGEGT. The CDR3 DNA follows: TGTGCCAGCAGTTACATACAGGGAGGCGCCGGGGAGCTGTTTTTT. Amino acids: CASSYIQGGAGELFF.

Ten or more counts support this clonotype. The V and J genes are TRBV5-6 and TRBJ2-3; the D is unclear. V lost 5 bases and J 4 bases, leaving 17 bases between the germline ends. The CDR3 has 15 residues. Germline assignment: CDR1 SGHDT and CDR2 YYEEEE. CDR3 in DNA: TGTGCCAGCAGACCGAAGGGCCACGTCGCAGATACGCAGTATTTT. It translates to CASRPKGHVADTQYF.

With regard to this clonotype: A much more abundant neighbour one base away suggests this may be a read error. This chain links TRBV24-1 with TRBJ2-1, with D tentatively TRBD1 (7 bases). The V gene's germline CDR1 is KGHDR and CDR2 SFDVKD. The CDR3 extends over 15 amino acids. CDR3 in amino acids: CATSDWRDSYNEQLF. The CDR3 DNA reads TGTGCCACCAGTGATTGGAGGGACAGCTACAATGAGCAGCTCTTC.

This clonotype has only one observation. Mismatch with germline at one junction end may stem from a read error. This sequence joins TRBV6-2 or TRBV6-3 and TRBJ2-4; D is ambiguous. This CDR3 is built from 14 residues. Germline values: CDR1 MNHEY, CDR2 SVGEGT. CDR3 sequence (DNA): TGTGTCAGCAGCTACAGAGCGGCCAAAAACATTCAGTACTTC. Translation gives CVSSYRAAKNIQYF.

The table lists this clonotype with many counts. The gene calls are TRBV6-2 or TRBV6-3 and TRBJ2-5; 10 nucleotides match TRBD1. The CDR3 has 16 amino acids. Germline CDR1 and CDR2: MNHEY and SVGEGT. Losses at the gene ends were 5 bases for V and 5 bases for J; bases not matched to a gene: 11. CDR3 nucleotides: TGTGCCAGCAGTACTCCGGGACAGGGGTTGGGGGAGACCCAGTACTTC. Its protein is CASSTPGQGLGETQYF.

This clonotype was detected a few times. Being one base from a much bigger clone, this may be a read error. J is TRBJ2-7 and V is TRBV7-2, with D uncertain. The CDR3 has 14 amino acids. The germline V and J ends were trimmed by 4 bases and 0 bases, with 10 bases remaining between them. Germline assignment: CDR1 SGHTA and CDR2 FQGNSA. The CDR3 region is CASSWGYYSYEQYF. In DNA, the CDR3 is TGTGCCAGCAGCTGGGGATATTACTCCTACGAGCAGTACTTC.

V usage is TRBV29-1 and J usage is TRBJ2-7; 7 bases align to TRBD1. Looked up from germline, CDR1 is SQVTM and CDR2 is ANQGSEA. V dropped 4 bases and J dropped 2; count of bases not matched to a gene: 5. The CDR3 extends over 13 amino acids. The CDR3 sequence: CSVAAGTAYEQYF. Written as DNA, the CDR3 is TGCAGCGTTGCGGCCGGGACAGCCTACGAGCAGTACTTC.

V gene TRBV14 combines with J gene TRBJ2-4; 7 nucleotides align to TRBD1. The J call may be incorrect, as the DNA end agrees better with TRBJ2-7. Germline values: CDR1 SGHDN, CDR2 FVKESK. The length of the CDR3 is 15 residues. CDR3 residues: CASSQAGDSPYEQYF. CDR3 bases: TGTGCCAGCAGCCAAGCTGGGGACAGTCCCTACGAGCAGTACTTC.

A remark on this clonotype: A much larger clone is a single base away; this may be a read error. Here the CDR3 omits its conserved ending phenylalanine or tryptophan, so a read error is the likely source. The chain has TRBV9 and TRBJ1-2, with D perhaps matching TRBD1 (6 bases). This CDR3 comprises 14 residues. The germline V gene encodes CDR1 SGDLS and CDR2 YYNGEE. The V gene lost 3 bases and the J gene lost 0 bases, with 9 bases spanning the gap. This chain's CDR3 is CASSDRTANYGYTC. The CDR3 bases are TGTGCCAGCAGCGACCGGACAGCTAACTATGGCTACACCTGC.

The chain couples TRBV4-3 to TRBJ2-5; D is undetermined. Between the trimmed V and J ends, which lost 0 bases and 5 bases, there was a span of 19 bases. The CDR3 length is 17 residues. Germline V gene lookup returns CDR1 LGHNA and CDR2 YSLEER. In DNA, the CDR3 is TGCGCCAGCAGCCAAGAAACCCGACTTCCTCCGTGGGAGACCCAGTACTTC. Protein product: CASSQETRLPPWETQYF.

Concerning this clonotype: At one boundary the junction diverges from the germline segment, which might be a read error. CDR3 bases: TGTGCCAACAGTCCTTCCGGACAGGGAAGGGGCATTCAGTACTTC. Translation: CANSPSGQGRGIQYF. The chain couples TRBV27 to TRBJ2-7, with 8 positions matching TRBD1. The DNA end is more similar to TRBJ2-4, so the J call may be wrong. The CDR3 is 15 residues long. Per the germline V gene, CDR1 is MNHEY and CDR2 is SMNVEV (reference sequence).

The gene calls are TRBV5-1 and TRBJ2-5; 7 bases line up with TRBD1. The V and J ends lost 4 bases and 9 bases, in that order; junction bases with no gene match: 21. The CDR3 loop spans 17 amino acids. The germline CDR1 and CDR2 sequences are SGHRS and YFSETQ. The chain's CDR3 is CASSDGQVVSGARPQYF. Written as DNA, the CDR3 is TGCGCCAGCAGCGACGGACAGGTCGTGAGTGGGGCAAGGCCCCAGTACTTC.

The chain has TRBV4-2 and TRBJ2-1; 12 bases match TRBD2. Trimming cost V 0 bases and J 5 bases; bases outside gene matches: 5. The CDR3 consists of 17 residues. CDR1 and CDR2 from the germline V gene are LGHNA and YNFKEQ. Here the CDR3 reads CASSQDLAGGPNNEQFF. The CDR3 DNA is TGTGCCAGCAGCCAAGATCTAGCGGGAGGGCCGAACAATGAGCAGTTCTTC.

About this clonotype itself: A read error may explain this, as a much larger clone is one base away. The chain links TRBV2 to TRBJ2-7; no firm D call. The J call could be wrong; TRBJ2-5 is a better fit for the DNA end. This CDR3 spans 13 amino acids. Per germline, CDR1 SNHLY and CDR2 FYNNEI. The CDR3 nucleotides read TGTGCCAGCAATCGGTTTGAACGAGAGACCCAGTACTTC. This sequence encodes CASNRFERETQYF.

This clonotype has only a few counts. The junction differs from germline at one of its ends, possibly a read error. The chain employs TRBV20-1 and TRBJ2-2; possible D gene TRBD2, 5 bases. Germline CDR1 and CDR2: DFQATT and SNEGSKA (reference sequence). CDR3 length: 15 amino acids. The CDR3 DNA sequence: TGCAGTGCTCCCCTCGGTGGAGCGAACACCGGGGAGCGGTTTTTT. This translates into CSAPLGGANTGERFF.

This clonotype occurred many times. The chain employs TRBV20-1 and TRBJ2-1, with 10 bases matching TRBD1. V was clipped by 6 bases and J by 2 bases; unmatched bases: 7. Germline V lookup: CDR1 DFQATT, CDR2 SNEGSKA (reference sequence). The CDR3 runs 15 residues. The CDR3 region has the DNA TGCAGTGCAAGGGCTGGGACAGGGGCCTACAATGAGCAGTTCTTC. Translating gives CSARAGTGAYNEQFF.

This clonotype has just a few counts. The V gene is TRBV6-2 or TRBV6-3, the J gene TRBJ1-2; D unclear. V lost 4 bases to trimming and J lost 4 bases, with 10 bases between them. Germline CDR1 is MNHEY and CDR2 is SVGEGT. The CDR3 has 13 residues. The chain's CDR3 is CASSSNGPYGYTF. The DNA of the CDR3 is TGTGCCAGCAGTTCCAACGGGCCCTATGGCTACACCTTC.